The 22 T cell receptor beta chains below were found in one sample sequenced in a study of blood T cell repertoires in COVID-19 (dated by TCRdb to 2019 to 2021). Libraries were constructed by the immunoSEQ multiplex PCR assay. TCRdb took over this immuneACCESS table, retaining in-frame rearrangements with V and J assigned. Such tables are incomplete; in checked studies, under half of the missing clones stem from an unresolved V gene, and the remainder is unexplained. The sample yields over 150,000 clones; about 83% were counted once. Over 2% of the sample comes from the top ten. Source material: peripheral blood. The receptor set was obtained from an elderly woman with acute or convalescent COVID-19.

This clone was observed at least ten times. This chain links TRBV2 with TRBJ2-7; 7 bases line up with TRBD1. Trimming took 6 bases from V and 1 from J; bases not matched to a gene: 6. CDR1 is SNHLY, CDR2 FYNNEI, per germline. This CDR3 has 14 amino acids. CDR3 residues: CASRGQAYSYEQYF. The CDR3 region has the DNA TGTGCCAGCAGAGGACAGGCATATTCCTACGAGCAGTACTTC.

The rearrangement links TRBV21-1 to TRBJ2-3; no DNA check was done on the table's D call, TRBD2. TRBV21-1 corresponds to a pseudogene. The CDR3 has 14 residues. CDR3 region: CASHPGLNTDTQYF. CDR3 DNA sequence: TGTGCCAGCCATCCGGGACTGAACACAGATACGCAGTATTTT.

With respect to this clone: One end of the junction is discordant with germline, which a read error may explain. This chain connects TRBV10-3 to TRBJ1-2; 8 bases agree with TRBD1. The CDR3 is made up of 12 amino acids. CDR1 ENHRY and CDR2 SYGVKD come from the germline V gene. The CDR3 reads CAISESTGGTRF. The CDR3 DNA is TGTGCCATCAGTGAGTCCACAGGGGGGACTCGATTC.

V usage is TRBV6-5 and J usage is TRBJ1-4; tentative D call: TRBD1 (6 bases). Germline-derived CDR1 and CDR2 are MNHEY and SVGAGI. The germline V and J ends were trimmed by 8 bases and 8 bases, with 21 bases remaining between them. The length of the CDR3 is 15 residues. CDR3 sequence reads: CASSLGRGRYEKLFF. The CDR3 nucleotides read TGTGCCAGCTCCTTGGGGAGGGGGAGGTACGAAAAACTGTTTTTT.

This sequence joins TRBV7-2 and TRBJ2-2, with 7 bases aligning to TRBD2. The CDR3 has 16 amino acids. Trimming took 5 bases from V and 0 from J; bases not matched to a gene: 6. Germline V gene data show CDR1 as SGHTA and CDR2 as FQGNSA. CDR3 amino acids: CASSPLAVANTGELFF. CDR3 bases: TGTGCCAGCAGCCCTCTAGCGGTCGCGAACACCGGGGAGCTGTTTTTT.

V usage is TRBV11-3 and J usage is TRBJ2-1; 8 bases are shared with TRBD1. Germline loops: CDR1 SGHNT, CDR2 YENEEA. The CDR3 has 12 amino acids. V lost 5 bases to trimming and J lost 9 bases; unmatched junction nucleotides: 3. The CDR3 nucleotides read TGTGCCAGCAGCCGGACAGGGATTGAGCAGTTCTTC. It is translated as CASSRTGIEQFF. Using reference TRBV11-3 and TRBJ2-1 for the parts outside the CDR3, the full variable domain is EAGVVQSPRYKIIEKKQPVAFWCNPISGHNTLYWYLQNLGQGPELLIRYENEEAVDDSQLPKDRFSAERLKGVDSTLKIQPAELGDSAVYLCASSRTGIEQFFGPGTRLTVL.

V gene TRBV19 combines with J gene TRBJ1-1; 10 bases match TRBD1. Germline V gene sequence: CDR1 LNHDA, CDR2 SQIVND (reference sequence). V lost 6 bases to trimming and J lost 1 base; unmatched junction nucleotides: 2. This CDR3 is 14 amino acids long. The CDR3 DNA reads TGTGCCAGTAGGCGACAGGGGGCGAACACTGAAGCTTTCTTT. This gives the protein CASRRQGANTEAFF.

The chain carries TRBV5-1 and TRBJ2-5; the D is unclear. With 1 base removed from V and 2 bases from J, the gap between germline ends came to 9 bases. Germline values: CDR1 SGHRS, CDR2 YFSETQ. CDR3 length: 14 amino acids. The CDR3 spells CASSLLRLQETQYF. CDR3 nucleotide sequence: TGCGCCAGCAGCTTGTTGCGGCTTCAAGAGACCCAGTACTTC. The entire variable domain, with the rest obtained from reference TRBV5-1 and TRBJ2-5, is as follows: KAGVTQTPRYLIKTRGQQVTLSCSPISGHRSVSWYQQTPGQGLQFLFEYFSETQRNKGNFPGRFSGRQFSNSRSEMNVSTLELGDSALYLCASSLLRLQETQYFGPGTRLLVL.

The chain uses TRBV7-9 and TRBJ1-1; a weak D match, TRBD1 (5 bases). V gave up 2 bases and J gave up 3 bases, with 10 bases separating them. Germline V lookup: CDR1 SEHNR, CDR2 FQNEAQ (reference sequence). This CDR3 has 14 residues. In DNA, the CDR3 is TGTGCCAGCAGCTTACGGGCGGGGGACACTGAAGCTTTCTTT. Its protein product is CASSLRAGDTEAFF. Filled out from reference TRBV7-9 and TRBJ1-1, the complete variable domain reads DTGVSQNPRHKITKRGQNVTFRCDPISEHNRLYWYRQTLGQGPEFLTYFQNEAQLEKSRLLSDRFSAERPKGSFSTLEIQRTEQGDSAMYLCASSLRAGDTEAFFGQGTRLTVV.

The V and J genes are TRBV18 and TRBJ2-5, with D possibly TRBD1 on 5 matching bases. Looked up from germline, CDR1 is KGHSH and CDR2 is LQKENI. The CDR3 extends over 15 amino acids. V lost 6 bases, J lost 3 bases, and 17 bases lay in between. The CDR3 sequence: CASSHNVRQKETQYF. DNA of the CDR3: TGTGCCAGCTCCCACAACGTTAGACAGAAAGAGACCCAGTACTTC. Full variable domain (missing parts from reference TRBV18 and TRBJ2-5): NAGVMQNPRHLVRRRGQEARLRCSPMKGHSHVYWYRQLPEEGLKFMVYLQKENIIDESGMPKERFSAEFPKEGPSILRIQQVVRGDSAAYFCASSHNVRQKETQYFGPGTRLLVL.

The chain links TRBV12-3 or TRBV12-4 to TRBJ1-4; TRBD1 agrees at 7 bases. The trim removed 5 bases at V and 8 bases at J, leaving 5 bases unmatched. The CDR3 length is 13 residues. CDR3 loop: CASSIGTEEKLFF. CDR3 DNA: TGTGCCAGCAGTATCGGGACAGAGGAAAAACTGTTTTTT.

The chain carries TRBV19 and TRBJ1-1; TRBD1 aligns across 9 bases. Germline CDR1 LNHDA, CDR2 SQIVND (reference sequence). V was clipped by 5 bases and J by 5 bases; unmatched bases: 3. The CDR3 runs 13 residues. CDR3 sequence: CASSSDRGTEAFF. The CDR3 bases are TGTGCCAGTAGTTCTGACAGGGGGACTGAAGCTTTCTTT.

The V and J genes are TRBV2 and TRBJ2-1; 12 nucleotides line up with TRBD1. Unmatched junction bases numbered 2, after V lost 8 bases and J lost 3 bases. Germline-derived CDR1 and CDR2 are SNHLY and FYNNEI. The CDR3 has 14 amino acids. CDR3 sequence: CASGTGGYYNEQFF. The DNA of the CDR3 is TGTGCCAGCGGGACAGGGGGCTACTACAATGAGCAGTTCTTC.

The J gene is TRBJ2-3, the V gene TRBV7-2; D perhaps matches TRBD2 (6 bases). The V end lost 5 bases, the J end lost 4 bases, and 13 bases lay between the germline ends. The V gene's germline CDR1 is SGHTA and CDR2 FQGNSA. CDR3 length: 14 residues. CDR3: CASSPPGAADTQYF. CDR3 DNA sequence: TGTGCCAGCAGCCCTCCGGGAGCAGCAGATACGCAGTATTTT. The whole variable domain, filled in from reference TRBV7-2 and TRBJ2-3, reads GAGVSQSPSNKVTEKGKDVELRCDPISGHTALYWYRQSLGQGLEFLIYFQGNSAPDKSGLPSDRFSAERTGGSVSTLTIQRTQQEDSAVYLCASSPPGAADTQYFGPGTRLTVL.

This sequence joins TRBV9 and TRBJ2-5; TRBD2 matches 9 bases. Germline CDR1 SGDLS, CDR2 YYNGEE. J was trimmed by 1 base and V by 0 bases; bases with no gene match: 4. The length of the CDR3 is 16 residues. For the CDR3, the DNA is TGTGCCAGCAGCGTAGTTCCTAGCGGGACCCAAGAGACCCAGTACTTC. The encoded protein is CASSVVPSGTQETQYF.

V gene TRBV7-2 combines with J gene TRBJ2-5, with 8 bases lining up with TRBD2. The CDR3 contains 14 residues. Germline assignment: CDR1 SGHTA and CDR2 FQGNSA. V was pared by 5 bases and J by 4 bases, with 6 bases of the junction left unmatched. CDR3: CASSRGLGLETQYF. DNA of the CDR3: TGTGCCAGCAGCCGGGGACTAGGGCTAGAGACCCAGTACTTC. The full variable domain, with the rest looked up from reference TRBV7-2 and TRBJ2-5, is GAGVSQSPSNKVTEKGKDVELRCDPISGHTALYWYRQSLGQGLEFLIYFQGNSAPDKSGLPSDRFSAERTGGSVSTLTIQRTQQEDSAVYLCASSRGLGLETQYFGPGTRLLVL.

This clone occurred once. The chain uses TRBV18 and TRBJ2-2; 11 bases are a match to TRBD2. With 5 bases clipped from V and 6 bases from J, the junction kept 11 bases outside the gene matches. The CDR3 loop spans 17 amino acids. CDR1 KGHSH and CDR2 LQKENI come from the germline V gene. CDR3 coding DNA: TGTGCCAGCTCAACAAGAATTAGCGGGAGGGCCGCCGGGGAGCTGTTTTTT. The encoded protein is CASSTRISGRAAGELFF.

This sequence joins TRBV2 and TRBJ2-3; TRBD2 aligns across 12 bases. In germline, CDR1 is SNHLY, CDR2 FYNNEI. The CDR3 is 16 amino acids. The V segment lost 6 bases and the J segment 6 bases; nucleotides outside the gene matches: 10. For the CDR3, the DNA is TGTGCCAGCAGCGAAAGATCACTAGCGGGGGGTGATACGCAGTATTTT. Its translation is CASSERSLAGGDTQYF. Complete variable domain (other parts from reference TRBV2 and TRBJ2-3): EPEVTQTPSHQVTQMGQEVILRCVPISNHLYFYWYRQILGQKVEFLVSFYNNEISEKSEIFDDQFSVERPDGSNFTLKIRSTKLEDSAMYFCASSERSLAGGDTQYFGPGTRLTVL.

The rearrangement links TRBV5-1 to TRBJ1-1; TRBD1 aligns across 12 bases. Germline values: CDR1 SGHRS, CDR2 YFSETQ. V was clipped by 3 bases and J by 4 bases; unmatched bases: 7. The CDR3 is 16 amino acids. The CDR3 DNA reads TGCGCCAGCAGCTCCCTAGGGACAGGGGGCACCACTGAAGCTTTCTTT. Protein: CASSSLGTGGTTEAFF.

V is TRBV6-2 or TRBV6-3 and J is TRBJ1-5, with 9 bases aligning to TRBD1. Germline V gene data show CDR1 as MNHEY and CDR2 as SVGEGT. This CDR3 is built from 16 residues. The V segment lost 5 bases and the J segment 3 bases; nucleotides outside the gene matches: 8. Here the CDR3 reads CASSAGQGRTNQPQHF. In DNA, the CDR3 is TGTGCCAGCAGTGCCGGACAGGGGAGGACCAATCAGCCCCAGCATTTT.

This chain's CDR3 is CAGHKRGQGLIAEAFF. Here the CDR3 DNA reads TGCGCCGGTCACAAAAGGGGTCAGGGGTTGATCGCTGAAGCTTTCTTT. The chain has TRBV10-2 and TRBJ1-1, with D tentatively TRBD1 (6 bases). The germline V gene encodes CDR1 WSHSY and CDR2 SAAADI. The V and J ends lost 11 bases and 6 bases respectively, with 28 bases between them. This CDR3 comprises 16 residues.

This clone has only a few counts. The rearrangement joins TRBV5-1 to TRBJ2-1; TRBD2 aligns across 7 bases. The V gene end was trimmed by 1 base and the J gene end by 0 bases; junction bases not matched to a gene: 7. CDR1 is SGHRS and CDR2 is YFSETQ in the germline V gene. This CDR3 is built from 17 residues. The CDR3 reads CASSLRPTSVSYNEQFF. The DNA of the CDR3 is TGCGCCAGCAGCTTGAGACCTACTAGCGTCTCCTACAATGAGCAGTTCTTC.